One and the same sample provided the 7 T cell receptor beta chains below, sequenced in a study of cytomegalovirus exposure and HLA in healthy donors. Amplification used 60 Vbeta primers and 13 Jbeta primers. Sequenced by immunoSEQ multiplex PCR; TCRdb stores in-frame clones only, minus some. The table shows some 110,000 clones, with approximately 79% occurring only once. The sample taken for sequencing was PBMCs. The receptor source for this set is a man aged 55 to 70 in good health and CMV-seropositive.

The chain has TRBV6-1 and TRBJ1-5, with D unclear. Trimming removed 0 bases from V and 10 bases from J, with 10 bases in between. This CDR3 has 13 amino acids. Germline CDR1 is MNHNS and CDR2 is SASEGT. For the CDR3, the DNA is TGTGCCAGCAGTGAAGCGGTAGAGGGTCCCCAGCATTTT. Residues: CASSEAVEGPQHF.

In its sample, this clone was seen once. J is TRBJ2-7 and V is TRBV7-9, with 9 bases that match TRBD1. The germline V gene encodes CDR1 SEHNR and CDR2 FQNEAQ (reference sequence). CDR3 length equals 15 residues. Trimming at V came to 7 bases and at J to 1 base, leaving 8 bases not matched to a gene. CDR3 region: CASNLGQGLSYEQYF. The CDR3 DNA sequence: TGTGCCAGCAACCTTGGACAGGGGCTGTCCTACGAGCAGTACTTC.

The V call is TRBV9, the J call TRBJ2-1, with 8 bases aligning to TRBD2. Germline-derived CDR1 and CDR2 are SGDLS and YYNGEE. The CDR3 loop spans 17 amino acids. The V gene end was trimmed by 4 bases and the J gene end by 9 bases; junction bases not matched to a gene: 18. In DNA form, the CDR3 reads TGTGCCAGCAGCTCCCCCCCAAGCGGGGGCATCGGGGGTGAGCAGTTCTTC. Encoded protein: CASSSPPSGGIGGEQFF.

CDR3 nucleotides: TGTGCCAGTAGTTTCCTTCCGGGACAGGCAGACTATGGCTACACCTTC. Translation: CASSFLPGQADYGYTF. The rearrangement joins TRBV19 to TRBJ1-2; the match to TRBD1 covers 8 bases. This CDR3 has 16 residues. With V trimmed by 5 bases and J by 3 bases, 11 bases remained unmatched. In germline, CDR1 is LNHDA, CDR2 SQIVND (reference sequence).

The CDR3: CASSHGNTEAFF. The CDR3 DNA is TGTGCCAGTAGCCACGGGAACACTGAAGCTTTCTTT. The chain couples TRBV19 to TRBJ1-1; no firm D call. Trimming left V 6 bases short and J 1 base short, with 6 bases between. Germline CDR1 and CDR2: LNHDA and SQIVND (reference sequence). This CDR3 region has 12 residues.

V gene TRBV27 combines with J gene TRBJ2-6, with D perhaps TRBD2 (6 bases). Germline loops: CDR1 MNHEY, CDR2 SMNVEV (reference sequence). Trimming took 3 bases from V and 4 from J, leaving 10 bases between them. This CDR3 has 15 residues. The CDR3 coding sequence is TGTGCCAGCAGTTTGGGGGACTCGGGGGCCAACGTCCTGACTTTC. Protein sequence: CASSLGDSGANVLTF.

The chain uses TRBV30 and TRBJ1-5, with 7 bases matching TRBD1. The germline CDR1 and CDR2 sequences are GTSNPN and SVGIG (reference sequence). Germline trimming cut 1 base from V and 0 bases from J; bases unmatched to any gene: 3. This CDR3 comprises 15 residues. The CDR3 loop is CAWSARGVSNQPQHF. The DNA for the CDR3 is TGTGCCTGGAGTGCCAGGGGGGTTAGCAATCAGCCCCAGCATTTT.